The 21 T cell receptor beta chains below were found in one sample sequenced in a study of blood T cell repertoires in COVID-19. Generated by immunoSEQ multiplex PCR, the TCRdb table keeps only in-frame clones and is missing some. This sample has more than 65,000 clones, with more than 80% found just once. Sequencing input: peripheral blood. These receptors came from a human donor in a cohort sampled during active COVID-19.

The chain has TRBV5-1 and TRBJ2-7; 12 positions match TRBD1. The CDR3 is 15 amino acids. The junction had 9 bases not matched to a gene; V was cut back by 4 bases and J by 7 bases. Germline assignment: CDR1 SGHRS and CDR2 YFSETQ. The CDR3 region has the DNA TGCGCCAGCAGCCTAGGGACAGGGGGCAGTTGGGAGCAGTACTTC. It codes for CASSLGTGGSWEQYF.

V usage is TRBV2 and J usage is TRBJ1-5; weak D call: TRBD1 (5 bases). This CDR3 comprises 16 residues. CDR1 is SNHLY, CDR2 FYNNEI, per germline. The V end lost 5 bases, the J end lost 4 bases, and 18 bases lay between the germline ends. The chain's CDR3 is CASSPKGREFNQPQHF. The CDR3 coding sequence is TGTGCCAGCAGTCCCAAGGGGAGGGAGTTTAATCAGCCCCAGCATTTT. The variable domain in full, with the rest retrieved from reference TRBV2 and TRBJ1-5, is EPEVTQTPSHQVTQMGQEVILRCVPISNHLYFYWYRQILGQKVEFLVSFYNNEISEKSEIFDDQFSVERPDGSNFTLKIRSTKLEDSAMYFCASSPKGREFNQPQHFGDGTRLSIL.

This clone was detected a few times. The rearrangement links TRBV27 to TRBJ2-7; the D gene is possibly TRBD2 (5 bases). CDR3 length equals 11 residues. Germline CDR1 is MNHEY and CDR2 is SMNVEV (reference sequence). Trimming removed 5 bases at V and 6 bases at J, with 8 bases between. In nucleotides, the CDR3 is TGTGCCAGCAGTGACGAGGGCGAGCAGTACTTC. It is translated as CASSDEGEQYF.

The V call is TRBV24-1, the J call TRBJ1-1, with D possibly TRBD1 on 6 matching bases. Germline CDR1 is KGHDR and CDR2 is SFDVKD. This CDR3 contains 13 residues. V lost 6 bases to trimming and J lost 1 base, with 8 bases between them. The CDR3 DNA follows: TGTGCCACCAGTCGGGGGGCGAACACTGAAGCTTTCTTT. Translated: CATSRGANTEAFF.

The count of this clone is one. The J gene is TRBJ1-3, the V gene TRBV7-6; TRBD1 matches 7 bases. CDR3 length equals 15 residues. Trimming took 5 bases from V and 4 from J; bases not matched to a gene: 8. The germline CDR1 and CDR2 sequences are SGHVS and FNYEAQ. The CDR3 loop is CASSASTGRGNTIYF. As DNA, the CDR3 is TGTGCCAGCAGCGCCTCGACAGGGCGAGGAAACACCATATATTTT. Full variable domain (rest looked up from reference TRBV7-6 and TRBJ1-3): GAGVSQSPRYKVTKRGQDVALRCDPISGHVSLYWYRQALGQGPEFLTYFNYEAQQDKSGLPNDRFSAERPEGSISTLTIQRTEQRDSAMYRCASSASTGRGNTIYFGEGSWLTVV.

This clone was detected only a few times. The CDR3 is CASSRRGQPQHF. The CDR3 nucleotides are TGTGCCAGTAGCCGCAGGGGGCAGCCCCAGCATTTT. The V call is TRBV19, the J call TRBJ1-5; 7 nucleotides line up with TRBD1. The ends lost 6 bases at V and 7 bases at J; junction bases unmatched: 3. This CDR3 region has 12 residues. Germline CDR1 is LNHDA and CDR2 is SQIVND (reference sequence).

This chain connects TRBV5-1 to TRBJ1-1; TRBD1 agrees at 7 bases. Looked up from germline, CDR1 is SGHRS and CDR2 is YFSETQ. V lost 2 bases, J lost 1 base, and 2 bases stayed unmatched. The CDR3 spans 14 residues. The CDR3 nucleotides read TGCGCCAGCAGCTTAGGGGGCGCGAACACTGAAGCTTTCTTT. It specifies CASSLGGANTEAFF.

J is TRBJ2-1 and V is TRBV5-1; 9 bases map to TRBD2. Germline values: CDR1 SGHRS, CDR2 YFSETQ. The CDR3 sequence is 14 residues long. Trimming cost V 6 bases and J 3 bases; bases outside gene matches: 4. The CDR3 region is CASKDSGSYNEQFF. The CDR3 bases are TGCGCCAGCAAGGATAGCGGGAGCTACAATGAGCAGTTCTTC.

In its sample, this clone was seen once. The chain is built from TRBV5-1 and TRBJ2-1; D remains unclear. The germline gives CDR1 SGHRS, CDR2 YFSETQ. The CDR3 is 12 amino acids. The V end lost 3 bases, the J end lost 4 bases, and 5 bases lay between the germline ends. For the CDR3, the DNA is TGCGCCAGCAGCTCCCTATACAATGAGCAGTTCTTC. As protein: CASSSLYNEQFF. Using reference TRBV5-1 and TRBJ2-1 for the parts outside the CDR3, the full variable domain is KAGVTQTPRYLIKTRGQQVTLSCSPISGHRSVSWYQQTPGQGLQFLFEYFSETQRNKGNFPGRFSGRQFSNSRSEMNVSTLELGDSALYLCASSSLYNEQFFGPGTRLTVL.

The chain links TRBV7-2 to TRBJ1-6; D call uncertain. Germline V CDR1 and CDR2: SGHTA, FQGNSA. This CDR3 has 13 residues. Trimming left V 1 base short and J 9 bases short, with 7 bases between. This chain's CDR3 is CASSLVIGSPLHF. CDR3 in DNA: TGTGCCAGCAGCTTAGTTATCGGTTCACCCCTCCACTTT.

The rearrangement links TRBV25-1 to TRBJ2-3, with D perhaps matching TRBD2 (5 bases). Deletions cut 5 bases from V and 6 bases from J, with 15 bases between. CDR1 is MGHDK and CDR2 is SYGVNS in the germline V gene. The CDR3 spans 14 residues. CDR3 in amino acids: CASSKPGSVDTQYF. DNA for the CDR3: TGTGCCAGCAGTAAACCGGGATCAGTGGATACGCAGTATTTT.

CDR3 DNA: TGTGCCAGCAGCGGACAGGGGTCGGTCACCGGGGAGCTGTTTTTT. This codes for CASSGQGSVTGELFF. V gene TRBV9 combines with J gene TRBJ2-2, with 8 nucleotides matching TRBD1. Germline lookup yields CDR1 SGDLS and CDR2 YYNGEE. This CDR3 contains 15 residues. After removal of 3 bases from V and 4 bases from J, the junction contained 5 bases not matched to a gene. The full variable domain, rest sourced from reference TRBV9 and TRBJ2-2, is DSGVTQTPKHLITATGQRVTLRCSPRSGDLSVYWYQQSLDQGLQFLIQYYNGEERAKGNILERFSAQQFPDLHSELNLSSLELGDSALYFCASSGQGSVTGELFFGEGSRLTVL.

V and J are TRBV15 and TRBJ2-3, with 7 bases aligning to TRBD2. Germline CDR1 is LNHNV and CDR2 is YYDKDF (reference sequence). Germline trimming cut 4 bases from V and 5 bases from J; bases unmatched to any gene: 15. This CDR3 spans 17 amino acids. CDR3 coding DNA: TGTGCCACCAGCACCCCGCTCACGGGGAGGGTACGAGATACGCAGTATTTT. It encodes CATSTPLTGRVRDTQYF.

The chain is built from TRBV12-2 and TRBJ2-4; TRBD2, the D gene given by the table, was not confirmed from the DNA. TRBV12-2 counts as a pseudogene. CDR3 length: 18 residues. The CDR3 DNA is TGTGCAAGTCGCTTAGTCCGCCTAGCGGGGGTTGGCAAAAACATTCAGTACTTC. It translates to CASRLVRLAGVGKNIQYF.

The chain joins TRBV5-5 to TRBJ2-7; the match to TRBD1 covers 9 bases. Germline V lookup: CDR1 SGHKS, CDR2 YYEKEE (reference sequence). The V gene end was trimmed by 7 bases and the J gene end by 2 bases; junction bases not matched to a gene: 4. The CDR3 extends over 13 amino acids. CDR3 in amino acids: CASLGTGPYEQYF. CDR3 in DNA: TGTGCCAGCCTTGGGACAGGGCCCTACGAGCAGTACTTC.

This chain joins TRBV5-1 and TRBJ1-1, with 7 positions matching TRBD1. The junction had 4 bases not matched to a gene; V was cut back by 0 bases and J by 2 bases. The germline gives CDR1 SGHRS, CDR2 YFSETQ. The CDR3 loop spans 15 amino acids. CDR3 in DNA: TGCGCCAGCAGCTTGGAGGGGGCCCGAAACACTGAAGCTTTCTTT. Its translation: CASSLEGARNTEAFF.

This chain connects TRBV5-1 to TRBJ2-3; tentative D call: TRBD1 (5 bases). V was cut by 4 bases and J by 0 bases, with 12 bases left in between. CDR3 size: 15 residues. The germline CDR1 and CDR2 sequences are SGHRS and YFSETQ. The DNA for the CDR3 is TGCGCCAGCAGCCCGTGGGGCGCGAGCACAGATACGCAGTATTTT. This gives the protein CASSPWGASTDTQYF.

V and J are TRBV5-6 and TRBJ1-5, with 7 bases that match TRBD1. The CDR3 runs to 18 residues. Germline trimming cut 0 bases from V and 0 bases from J; bases unmatched to any gene: 9. Looked up from germline, CDR1 is SGHDT and CDR2 is YYEEEE. The CDR3 DNA reads as TGTGCCAGCAGCTTGGGGCATCACGGGACAGATAGCAATCAGCCCCAGCATTTT. Encoded protein: CASSLGHHGTDSNQPQHF.

Here the CDR3 reads CASSFSFPNEQFF. The CDR3 coding sequence is TGTGCCAGCAGCTTCTCTTTCCCCAATGAGCAGTTCTTC. J is TRBJ2-1 and V is TRBV11-3; D is unclear. V was trimmed by 3 bases and J by 6 bases, leaving 9 bases between them. Looked up from germline, CDR1 is SGHNT and CDR2 is YENEEA. This CDR3 has 13 amino acids.

The V call is TRBV4-1, the J call TRBJ1-1, with 8 positions matching TRBD1. V gave up 1 base and J gave up 5 bases; unmatched junction bases: 0. The CDR3 runs 13 residues. CDR1 is MGHRA and CDR2 is YSYEKL in the germline V gene. The CDR3 coding sequence is TGCGCCAGCAGCCAAGGGACAGGGACTGAAGCTTTCTTT. As protein: CASSQGTGTEAFF.

The chain combines TRBV2 with TRBJ2-7; D is possibly TRBD2 (6 bases). The CDR3 runs 14 residues. V lost 4 bases to trimming and J lost 3 bases, with 13 bases between them. Germline values: CDR1 SNHLY, CDR2 FYNNEI. As DNA, the CDR3 is TGTGCCAGCAGTGCGGAGGGAACCGTCTACGAGCAGTACTTC. Its translation is CASSAEGTVYEQYF.